This T cell receptor beta chain was sequenced during a study of identical twins. To note about this clonotype: Its antigen is currently unknown.

Every sampled donor was Caucasian and healthy. Overall study findings and caveats: The presence of invariant MAIT and iNKT cells could partly confound analyses of zero-insertion sequences. Out-of-frame alpha sequences common to twins were enriched for low generation probability.

MiXCR, applied by TCRdb to the 5' RACE reads, yields one record per CDR3 protein. The sample has under 800,000 distinct CDR3 sequences, about 20% seen once. The CDR3 loop spans 13 amino acids. CDR1 and CDR2 from the germline V gene are DFQATT and SNEGSKA (reference sequence). Trimming removed 3 bases at V and 2 bases at J, with 8 bases between. The same specimen was also included in a second study, on T cells expressing NK-cell markers. Per that paper: The same clonotypes also predominated in the CD3+CD56-NKG2C+ fraction of a handful of donors.

The rearrangement uses TRBV20-1 and TRBJ2-1, with D uncertain. Sequenced sample: PBMCs. The TCR was taken from a woman in her late teens or twenties in good health. CDR3 region: CSARSSAYNEQFF. The CDR3 nucleotides read TGCAGTGCTAGGTCGAGTGCCTACAATGAGCAGTTCTTC.